A single sample is the source of the 26 T cell receptor beta chains below, sequenced in a study of metastatic and nonmetastatic thyroid tumors (dated by TCRdb to 2018 to 2020). Receptor libraries were prepared by PCR. The data were produced on an Illumina HiSeq 4000. In TCRdb, the public reads were trimmed at Q25 with fastp and aligned with MiXCR, with productive beta chains retained. The sample table holds 20,000 or so clones, of which around a quarter were seen once. The ten largest make up roughly 6.4% of the sample. No treatment had been received by any patient before thyroid surgery. The specimen was blood. These receptors came from a female donor with papillary thyroid cancer or a benign thyroid nodule (not recorded which). Some clones in this sample may be carry-over from other donors' samples.

This clone counts as medium-sized. The chain links TRBV19 to TRBJ1-3; weak D call: TRBD1 (6 bases). Germline V CDR1 and CDR2: LNHDA, SQIVND (reference sequence). The CDR3 loop spans 14 amino acids. V was trimmed by 9 bases and J by 0 bases, leaving 12 bases between them. The CDR3 loop is CASQGQSSGNTIYF. Written as DNA, the CDR3 is TGTGCCAGCCAAGGACAGAGCTCTGGAAACACCATATATTTT.

This clone has more than one count but fewer than ten. This chain joins TRBV7-2 and TRBJ2-2, with TRBD1 matching over 7 bases. This CDR3 contains 14 residues. J lost 2 bases, V lost 6 bases, and 3 bases had no gene match. In germline, CDR1 is SGHTA, CDR2 FQGNSA. The CDR3 is CASRQGKNTGELFF. CDR3 in DNA: TGTGCCAGCAGACAGGGGAAAAACACCGGGGAGCTGTTTTTT.

This clone was recorded once. Its ends do not fully match the called genes, so a read error is possible. The chain is built from TRBV20-1 and TRBJ2-1; D is possibly TRBD2 (6 bases). Germline V CDR1 and CDR2: DFQATT, SNEGSKA (reference sequence). This CDR3 region has 11 residues. CDR3 residues: CSAIWGDEQLF. The DNA for the CDR3 is TGCAGTGCCATCTGGGGGGATGAGCAGCTCTTC.

The table lists this clone with many counts. The chain uses TRBV11-1 and TRBJ2-5, with D unresolved. Trimming took 0 bases from V and 1 from J, leaving 6 bases between them. This CDR3 comprises 14 residues. The germline V gene encodes CDR1 SGHAT and CDR2 FQDESV (reference sequence). The CDR3 DNA is TGTGCCAGCAGCTTAGCGGGAAGCCAAGAGACCCAGTACTTC. It translates to CASSLAGSQETQYF.

By sample share, this clone is medium-sized. At one end, the junction sequence differs from germline, possibly due to a read error. This chain joins TRBV6-2 or TRBV6-3 and TRBJ2-1; D possibly matches TRBD1 or TRBD2 (5 bases each). The CDR3 covers 11 residues. Germline V gene lookup returns CDR1 MNHEY and CDR2 SVGEGT. CDR3 bases: TGTGCCAGCAGTTACTCGGGGGTACCGGTCTTC. Amino acids: CASSYSGVPVF.

The V gene is TRBV20-1, the J gene TRBJ2-7, with a tentative D call TRBD1 (5 bases). Germline CDR1 reads DFQATT; CDR2 reads SNEGSKA (reference sequence). Trimming took off 1 base at V and 0 bases at J, with 13 bases between the two ends. The CDR3 has 15 amino acids. DNA for the CDR3: TGCAGTGCTAGAGTGGACACCTCGAGCTCCTACGAGCAGTACTTC. This translates into CSARVDTSSSYEQYF.

The CDR3 region is CASGPGTVGPFF. CDR3 nucleotides: TGTGCTAGTGGGCCTGGGACAGTCGGACCTTTCTTT. The chain couples TRBV12-5 to TRBJ1-1; 7 positions match TRBD1. V shed 6 bases, J shed 12 bases, and the junction held 10 bases outside the gene matches. CDR3 length: 12 amino acids. Germline assignment: CDR1 LGHNT and CDR2 FRNRAP.

The gene calls are TRBV7-3 and TRBJ2-7, with no clear D. The CDR3 loop spans 14 amino acids. CDR1 and CDR2 (germline): SGHTA, FQGTGA. Deletions cut 3 bases from V and 6 bases from J, with 15 bases between. CDR3 in amino acids: CASSLGFAVSEQYF. CDR3 DNA sequence: TGTGCCAGCAGCTTGGGTTTCGCAGTGAGCGAGCAGTACTTC.

In its sample, this clone was seen a few times. J is TRBJ2-7 and V is TRBV28, with TRBD1 as a possible D gene (6 bases). The germline V gene has CDR1 MDHEN and CDR2 SYDVKM. The V and J ends lost 5 bases and 7 bases respectively, with 30 bases between them. This CDR3 region has 18 residues. CDR3 bases: TGTGCCAGCAGTCCCGGACGAGGGGGAACCGTTCGATTAATGGAGCAGTACTTC. This gives the protein CASSPGRGGTVRLMEQYF.

In this sample, this clone turned up many times. The same CDR3 arises from other DNA sequences in this sample as well. CDR3 coding DNA: TGTGCCAGCGAGACAGGGGATGAAAAACTGTTTTTT. Translation gives CASETGDEKLFF. The chain is built from TRBV2 and TRBJ1-4; TRBD1 agrees at 8 bases. The CDR3 runs to 12 residues. The junction had 2 bases not matched to a gene; V was cut back by 8 bases and J by 6 bases. CDR1 SNHLY and CDR2 FYNNEI come from the germline V gene.

There are a few counts of this clone. V and J are TRBV27 and TRBJ1-4; D might be TRBD1 (5 bases). CDR3 length: 13 amino acids. Trimming took off 4 bases at V and 8 bases at J, with 11 bases between the two ends. Looked up from germline, CDR1 is MNHEY and CDR2 is SMNVEV (reference sequence). The DNA for the CDR3 is TGTGCCAGCAGTTCGAGGGGATGGGAAAAACTGTTTTTT. Encoded protein: CASSSRGWEKLFF. The whole variable domain, filled in from reference TRBV27 and TRBJ1-4, reads EAQVTQNPRYLITVTGKKLTVTCSQNMNHEYMSWYRQDPGLGLRQIYYSMNVEVTDKGDVPEGYKVSRKEKRNFPLILESPSPNQTSLYFCASSSRGWEKLFFGSGTQLSVL.

This clone was found many times. This sequence may be a read error, since a much larger clone differs from it by one base. CDR3 nucleotide sequence: TGTGCCGGCAGCGGGGTCGGGGGCGAAGGTGAGACCCAGTACTTC. The encoded protein is CAGSGVGGEGETQYF. This chain connects TRBV13 to TRBJ2-5; possibly TRBD2 for D (7 bases). This CDR3 contains 15 residues. CDR1 and CDR2 (germline): PRHDT, FYEKMQ (reference sequence).

The sample holds many counts of this clone. At one end, the junction sequence differs from germline, possibly due to a read error. Additional DNA sequences in this sample encode the identical CDR3. This sequence joins TRBV7-7 and TRBJ2-2; 8 nucleotides align to TRBD1. This CDR3 has 16 residues. Germline-derived CDR1 and CDR2 are SSHAT and FNYEAQ (reference sequence). The CDR3 nucleotides are TGTGCTAGCACCTTCAGGGGGCGCGAGGGCACCGGGGAGCTGTTTTTT. Its protein is CASTFRGREGTGELFF.

V gene TRBV7-9 combines with J gene TRBJ2-7, with a possible D match to TRBD2 (6 bases). In germline, CDR1 is SEHNR, CDR2 FQNEAQ (reference sequence). The CDR3 totals 12 residues. Trimming took 11 bases from V and 3 from J, leaving 14 bases between them. The CDR3 sequence is CASWDSVYEQYF. CDR3 DNA sequence: TGTGCCTCTTGGGACTCCGTCTACGAGCAGTACTTC.

This clone is termed medium-sized. The J gene is TRBJ2-2, the V gene TRBV27; 9 bases align to TRBD1. CDR1 MNHEY and CDR2 SMNVEV come from the germline V gene (reference sequence). The CDR3 length is 15 residues. Trimming removed 4 bases from V and 5 bases from J; junction bases left unmatched: 5. The CDR3 loop reads CASSSRDRVTGELFF. CDR3 bases: TGTGCCAGCAGTTCCCGGGACAGGGTAACCGGGGAGCTGTTTTTT.

This clone has ten or more counts. As DNA, the CDR3 is TGCAGTGCTACAGCGTCCTATAACTATGGCTACACCTTC. As protein: CSATASYNYGYTF. V usage is TRBV20-1 and J usage is TRBJ1-2; no definite D call. The CDR3 extends over 13 amino acids. CDR1 is DFQATT and CDR2 is SNEGSKA in the germline V gene (reference sequence). With 4 bases removed from V and 1 base from J, the gap between germline ends came to 10 bases.

The chain is built from TRBV6-5 and TRBJ1-2; the D is unclear. From germline, CDR1 is MNHEY and CDR2 SVGAGI. The V end lost 6 bases, the J end lost 7 bases, and 15 bases lay between the germline ends. The CDR3 is 13 amino acids. CDR3 sequence reads: CASSSTELGGYTF. The DNA for the CDR3 is TGTGCCAGCAGCTCGACGGAGCTCGGTGGCTACACCTTC.

This clone appeared many times. The chain uses TRBV5-1 and TRBJ2-2; 7 bases are a match to TRBD1. CDR1 and CDR2 from the germline V gene are SGHRS and YFSETQ. The CDR3 loop spans 14 amino acids. The ends lost 6 bases at V and 5 bases at J; junction bases unmatched: 7. The CDR3 bases are TGCGCCAGCAACCCACGGACAGGAACCGGGGAGCTGTTTTTT. Translating it yields CASNPRTGTGELFF. The entire variable domain, with the rest obtained from reference TRBV5-1 and TRBJ2-2, is as follows: KAGVTQTPRYLIKTRGQQVTLSCSPISGHRSVSWYQQTPGQGLQFLFEYFSETQRNKGNFPGRFSGRQFSNSRSEMNVSTLELGDSALYLCASNPRTGTGELFFGEGSRLTVL.

This chain links TRBV6-1 with TRBJ2-2; maybe TRBD2 (5 bases). CDR1 and CDR2 (germline): MNHNS, SASEGT. This CDR3 spans 15 amino acids. The V end lost 2 bases, the J end lost 4 bases, and 11 bases lay between the germline ends. CDR3 DNA: TGTGCCAGCAGTGAAAGCGGAACGAGCACCGGGGAGCTGTTTTTT. It encodes CASSESGTSTGELFF.

This clone qualifies as medium-sized. The V call is TRBV28, the J call TRBJ2-1; TRBD2 matches at 10 bases. Germline lookup yields CDR1 MDHEN and CDR2 SYDVKM. CDR3 length: 13 amino acids. With V trimmed by 7 bases and J by 9 bases, 6 bases remained unmatched. The CDR3 DNA reads TGTGCCAGCACTCCTAGCGGGAGTAGTGAGCAGTTCTTC. This encodes CASTPSGSSEQFF.

A word on this clone: The junction and the germline gene differ at one end; a read error may be behind it. In nucleotides, the CDR3 is TGTGCCACCAGCAGACACGCACACTCACGTCATCCCTACGAGCGGTACTTC. This translates into CATSRHAHSRHPYERYF. The V call is TRBV15, the J call TRBJ2-7; D call uncertain. Germline CDR1 reads LNHNV; CDR2 reads YYDKDF (reference sequence). CDR3 length equals 17 residues.

With respect to this clone: Relative to the germline gene, one junction end is altered; a read error may explain this. J is TRBJ2-3 and V is TRBV12-3 or TRBV12-4, with 16 nucleotides matching TRBD2. The CDR3 has 15 amino acids. CDR3 coding DNA: TGCGCCATCAGCCCGGGACTAGCGGGAGGGCCGACGCAGTATTTT. Translating gives CAISPGLAGGPTQYF.

The chain employs TRBV11-2 and TRBJ2-5, with 12 nucleotides matching TRBD2. After removal of 5 bases from V and 8 bases from J, the junction contained 21 bases not matched to a gene. This CDR3 spans 19 amino acids. Germline V lookup: CDR1 SGHAT, CDR2 FQNNGV. CDR3 region: CASSLGGLAGGPSSDTQYF. The CDR3 DNA sequence: TGTGCCAGCAGCCTCGGTGGTCTAGCGGGAGGGCCTAGTTCGGATACCCAGTACTTC.

There are many counts of this clone. The CDR3 reads CASSLATQGREKLFF. The CDR3 DNA sequence: TGCGCCAGCAGCTTGGCGACACAAGGGAGGGAAAAACTGTTTTTT. The chain uses TRBV5-1 and TRBJ1-4; D gene unclear. This CDR3 has 15 residues. Germline V gene sequence: CDR1 SGHRS, CDR2 YFSETQ. V lost 0 bases and J lost 8, with 14 bases in between.

This chain links TRBV28 with TRBJ1-3, with a weak D call TRBD1 (6 bases). Trimming shortened V by 5 bases and J by 4 bases, and 12 bases separated the two germline ends. CDR1 MDHEN and CDR2 SYDVKM come from the germline V gene. The CDR3 loop spans 14 amino acids. The DNA of the CDR3 is TGTGCCAGCAGTCCGGGGACATTGGGAAACACCATATATTTT. Translated, it gives CASSPGTLGNTIYF.

Regarding this clone: Germline and junction disagree at one end, which may indicate a read error. V gene TRBV5-1 combines with J gene TRBJ2-2; D may be TRBD1 (5 bases). The CDR3 length is 17 residues. Germline V gives CDR1 SGHRS, CDR2 YFSETQ. CDR3 in amino acids: CSSSLAPAGWGTGELFF. In DNA, the CDR3 is TGCTCCAGCAGCTTGGCCCCTGCAGGGTGGGGCACCGGGGAGCTGTTTTTT.